This T cell receptor (beta chain) was sequenced during a study of blood T cell repertoires in COVID-19 (dated by TCRdb to 2018 to 2020). Some background on the complete study: The collaborator samples originated in the United States, Italy and Spain and spanned the acute and convalescent phases of COVID-19. A freely available public database, intended as a resource for researchers studying the immune response to SARS-CoV-2, is where the repertoires were released. The material from the prospective study consisted of cDNA or gDNA derived from T cells, B-cell-depleted T cells, or PBMCs. Where available, HLA class I and class II types were obtained from metadata supplied by the sample provider rather than from assay-based typing. Subjects who had been exposed to COVID-19, were actively infected with it, or had recovered from it provided the deeply sampled blood TCRbeta repertoires that made up the dataset. The sample metadata nearly always contained a de-identified subject ID, COVID-19 status, age in years and sex. The samples were drawn from the first 160 participants of the ongoing ImmuneRACE study and from roughly 1,300 subjects provided by 6 global collaborators.

As concerns this clone: It has no known antigen specificity. No per-base quality is available; no much larger clone lies one base away.

The research as a whole found: The amount of clinical and demographic metadata varied by source and participant and was provided uncurated.

Trimming leaves V shorter by 5 bases and J shorter by 5 bases, with the junction holding 15 bases beyond the gene matches. Based on the germline V gene, the CDR1 and CDR2 sequences are SGHRS and YFSETQ. The cysteine opens and the phenylalanine closes a CDR3 of 17 amino acids. The CDR3 DNA has 51 bases and is translated from base 1. Participants in the prospective study were aged 18 to 89 years, lived in about two dozen United States geographic areas, and enrolled through a virtual design. In the prospective study, cohorts were assigned on the basis of participant-reported clinical history obtained from a screening survey and a study questionnaire. Each participant in the prospective study had whole blood, serum and a nasopharyngeal or oropharyngeal swab collected by mobile phlebotomists. Over a roughly two-month period, participants in the prospective study had the option of providing additional blood draws and questionnaires. Blood samples from the prospective study were shipped frozen or at room temperature prior to DNA extraction.

The immunoSEQ Assay, a bias-controlled multiplex PCR, was used to amplify TCRbeta CDR3 regions from genomic DNA. Under the source paper's analysis protocol: Within the assay, amplification of reference gene primers was used to estimate how many nucleated cells each sample contained. To quantify the absolute abundance of each unique TCRbeta CDR3 rearrangement, sequence reads were collapsed and filtered. For each sample, productive Simpson clonality was calculated by taking the square root of Simpson's diversity index across productive rearrangements. Not all clones reach the TCRdb copy of this immuneACCESS table, which keeps in-frame sequences only. Checked studies attribute under half of the gap to unresolved V genes and leave the rest unexplained. D and trimming come from the DNA, and the V and J calls and clone size come from that table. The sample table holds under 200,000 clones, of which approximately 79% were seen once. The ten largest account for around 5.2% of the sample.

Sequencing was done on a sample of PBMCs or T cells enriched from blood (not recorded which). The clonotype originates from a woman aged 60-75 years with acute COVID-19. The rearranged segments are TRBV5-1 and TRBJ2-5, and 10 junction bases match TRBD2. The CDR3 region reads CASREEPSGSGTETQYF. The DNA sequence is as follows: TGCGCCAGCAGGGAAGAACCTAGCGGGAGTGGAACGGAGACCCAGTACTTC.